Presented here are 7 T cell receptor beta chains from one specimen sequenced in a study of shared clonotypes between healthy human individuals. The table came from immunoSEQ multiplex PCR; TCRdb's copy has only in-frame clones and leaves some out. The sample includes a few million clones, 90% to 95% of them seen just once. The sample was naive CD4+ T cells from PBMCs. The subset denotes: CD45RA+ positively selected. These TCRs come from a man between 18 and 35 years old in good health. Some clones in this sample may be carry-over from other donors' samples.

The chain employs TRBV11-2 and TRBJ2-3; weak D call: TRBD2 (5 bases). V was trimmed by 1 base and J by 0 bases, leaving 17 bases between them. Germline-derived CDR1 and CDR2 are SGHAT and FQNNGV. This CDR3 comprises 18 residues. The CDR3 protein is CASSLGLLQRLSTDTQYF. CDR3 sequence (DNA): TGTGCCAGCAGCTTAGGGTTGCTGCAGCGGCTTAGCACAGATACGCAGTATTTT.

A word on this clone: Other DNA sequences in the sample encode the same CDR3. The CDR3 here is CASSPYNEQFF. CDR3 coding DNA: TGTGCCAGCAGCCCGTACAATGAGCAGTTCTTC. V and J are TRBV6-1 and TRBJ2-1, with no clear D. Trimming took off 6 bases at V and 4 bases at J, with 4 bases between the two ends. CDR3 size: 11 residues. Per the germline V gene, CDR1 is MNHNS and CDR2 is SASEGT.

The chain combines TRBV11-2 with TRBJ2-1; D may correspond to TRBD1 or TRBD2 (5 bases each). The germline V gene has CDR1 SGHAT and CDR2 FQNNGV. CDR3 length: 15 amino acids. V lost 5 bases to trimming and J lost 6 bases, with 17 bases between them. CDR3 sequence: CASSLIVGAINEQFF. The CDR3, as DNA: TGTGCCAGCAGCCTGATAGTCGGGGCCATCAATGAGCAGTTCTTC.

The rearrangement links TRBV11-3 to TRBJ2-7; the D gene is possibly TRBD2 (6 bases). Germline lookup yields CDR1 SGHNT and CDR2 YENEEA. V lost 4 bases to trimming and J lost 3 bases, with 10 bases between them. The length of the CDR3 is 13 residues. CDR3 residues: CASSYPGGYEQYF. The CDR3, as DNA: TGTGCCAGCAGCTACCCCGGGGGCTACGAGCAGTACTTC.

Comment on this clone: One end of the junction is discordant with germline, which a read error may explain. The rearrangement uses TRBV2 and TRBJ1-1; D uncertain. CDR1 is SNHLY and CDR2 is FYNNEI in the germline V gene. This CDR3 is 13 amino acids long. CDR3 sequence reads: CASSGLANIEAFF. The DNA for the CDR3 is TGTGCCAGCAGTGGATTGGCCAACATTGAAGCTTTCTTT.

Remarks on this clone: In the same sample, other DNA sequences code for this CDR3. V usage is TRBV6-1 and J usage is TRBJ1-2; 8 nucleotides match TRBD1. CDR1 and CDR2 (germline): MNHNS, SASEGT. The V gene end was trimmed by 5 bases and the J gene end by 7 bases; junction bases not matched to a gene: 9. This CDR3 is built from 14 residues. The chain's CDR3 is CASSPTQGAGGYTF. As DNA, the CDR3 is TGTGCCAGCAGTCCCACCCAGGGGGCCGGTGGCTACACCTTC.

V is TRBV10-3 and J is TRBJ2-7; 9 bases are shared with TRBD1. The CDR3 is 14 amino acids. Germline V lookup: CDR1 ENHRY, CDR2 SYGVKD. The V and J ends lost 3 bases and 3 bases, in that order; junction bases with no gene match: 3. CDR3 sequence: CAISDRQGDYEQYF. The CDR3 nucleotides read TGTGCCATCAGTGACCGACAGGGGGACTACGAGCAGTACTTC.